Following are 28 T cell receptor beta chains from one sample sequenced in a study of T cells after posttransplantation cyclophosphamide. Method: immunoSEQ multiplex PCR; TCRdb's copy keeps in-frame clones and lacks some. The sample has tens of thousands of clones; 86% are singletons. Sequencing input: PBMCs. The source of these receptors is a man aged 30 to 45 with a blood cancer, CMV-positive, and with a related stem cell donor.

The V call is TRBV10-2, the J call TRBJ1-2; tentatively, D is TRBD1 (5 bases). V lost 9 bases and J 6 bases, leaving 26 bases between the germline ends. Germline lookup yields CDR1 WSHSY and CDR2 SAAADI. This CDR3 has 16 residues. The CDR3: CASCCPPSGVADGYTF. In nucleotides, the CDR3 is TGCGCCAGTTGTTGTCCGCCGTCGGGGGTCGCAGATGGCTACACCTTC.

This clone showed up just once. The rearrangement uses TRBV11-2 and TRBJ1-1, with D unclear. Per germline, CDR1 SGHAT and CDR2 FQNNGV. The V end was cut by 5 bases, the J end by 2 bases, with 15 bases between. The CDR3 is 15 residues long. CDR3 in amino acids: CASSIAQFKNTEAFF. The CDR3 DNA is TGTGCCAGCAGCATCGCACAGTTTAAAAACACTGAAGCTTTCTTT.

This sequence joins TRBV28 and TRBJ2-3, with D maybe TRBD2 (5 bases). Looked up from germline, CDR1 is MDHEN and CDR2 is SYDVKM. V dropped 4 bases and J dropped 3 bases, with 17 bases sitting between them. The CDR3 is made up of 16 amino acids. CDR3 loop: CASSSPLWGATDTQYF. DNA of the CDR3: TGTGCCAGCAGTTCCCCCCTTTGGGGAGCGACAGATACGCAGTATTTT.

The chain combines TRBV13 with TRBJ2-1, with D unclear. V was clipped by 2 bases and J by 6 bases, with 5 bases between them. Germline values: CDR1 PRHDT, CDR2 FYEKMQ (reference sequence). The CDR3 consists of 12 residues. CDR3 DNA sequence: TGTGCCAGCAGCTTACCCCTCAATGAGCAGTTCTTC. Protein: CASSLPLNEQFF.

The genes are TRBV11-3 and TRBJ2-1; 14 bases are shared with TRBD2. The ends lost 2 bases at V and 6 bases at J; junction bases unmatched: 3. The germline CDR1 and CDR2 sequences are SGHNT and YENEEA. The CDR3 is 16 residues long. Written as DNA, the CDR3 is TGTGCCAGCAGCTTAAACGGACTAGCGGGAGGCAATGAGCAGTTCTTC. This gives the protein CASSLNGLAGGNEQFF.

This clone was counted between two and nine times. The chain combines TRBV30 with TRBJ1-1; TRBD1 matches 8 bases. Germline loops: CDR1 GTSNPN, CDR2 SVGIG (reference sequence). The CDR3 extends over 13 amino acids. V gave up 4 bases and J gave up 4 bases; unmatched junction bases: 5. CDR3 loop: CAWTTGGGTEAFF. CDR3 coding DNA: TGTGCCTGGACCACAGGGGGTGGCACTGAAGCTTTCTTT.

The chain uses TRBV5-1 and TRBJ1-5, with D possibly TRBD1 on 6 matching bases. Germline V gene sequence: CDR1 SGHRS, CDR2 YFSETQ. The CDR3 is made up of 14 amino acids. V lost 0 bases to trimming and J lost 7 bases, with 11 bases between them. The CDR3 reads CASSLEGGSQPQHF. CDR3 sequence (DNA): TGCGCCAGCAGCTTGGAAGGGGGATCCCAGCCCCAGCATTTT.

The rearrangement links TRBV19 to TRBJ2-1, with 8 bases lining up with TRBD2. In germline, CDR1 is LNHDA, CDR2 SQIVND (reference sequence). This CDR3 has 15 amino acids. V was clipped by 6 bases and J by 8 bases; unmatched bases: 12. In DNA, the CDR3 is TGTGCCAGTAGCCCGAGGAGCGGGAGTAGGGATGAGCAGTTCTTC. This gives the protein CASSPRSGSRDEQFF. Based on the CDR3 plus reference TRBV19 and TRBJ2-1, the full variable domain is DGGITQSPKYLFRKEGQNVTLSCEQNLNHDAMYWYRQDPGQGLRLIYYSQIVNDFQKGDIAEGYSVSREKKESFPLTVTSAQKNPTAFYLCASSPRSGSRDEQFFGPGTRLTVL.

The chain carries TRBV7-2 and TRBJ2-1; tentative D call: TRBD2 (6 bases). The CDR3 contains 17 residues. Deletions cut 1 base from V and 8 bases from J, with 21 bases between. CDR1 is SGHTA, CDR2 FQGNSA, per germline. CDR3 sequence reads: CASSLVWGGISPHEQFF. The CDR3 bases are TGTGCCAGCAGCTTAGTCTGGGGCGGGATAAGCCCCCATGAGCAGTTCTTC.

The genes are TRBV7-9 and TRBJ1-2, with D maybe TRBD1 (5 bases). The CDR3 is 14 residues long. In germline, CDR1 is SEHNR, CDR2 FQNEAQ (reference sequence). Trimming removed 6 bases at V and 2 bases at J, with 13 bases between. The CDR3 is CASRPSRVNYGYTF. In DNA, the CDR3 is TGTGCCAGCAGACCATCCAGGGTCAACTATGGCTACACCTTC.

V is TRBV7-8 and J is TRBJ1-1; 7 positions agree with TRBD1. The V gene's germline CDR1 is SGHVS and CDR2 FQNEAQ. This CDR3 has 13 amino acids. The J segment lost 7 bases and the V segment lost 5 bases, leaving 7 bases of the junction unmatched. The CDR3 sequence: CASSHGTAFEAFF. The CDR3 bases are TGTGCCAGCAGCCACGGGACAGCCTTTGAAGCTTTCTTT.

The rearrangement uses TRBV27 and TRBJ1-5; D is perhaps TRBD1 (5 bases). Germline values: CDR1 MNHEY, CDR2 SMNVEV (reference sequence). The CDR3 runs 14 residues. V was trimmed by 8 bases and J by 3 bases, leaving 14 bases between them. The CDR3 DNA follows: TGTGCCAGCGGTAGGCAGGGCCTCAATCAGCCCCAGCATTTT. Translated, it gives CASGRQGLNQPQHF.

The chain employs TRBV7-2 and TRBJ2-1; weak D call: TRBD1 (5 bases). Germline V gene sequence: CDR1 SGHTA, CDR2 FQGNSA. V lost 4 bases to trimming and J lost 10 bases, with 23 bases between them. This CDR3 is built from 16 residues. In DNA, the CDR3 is TGTGCCAGCAGCTACACCCTCTGGGGCCGCAGCTACGAGCAGTTCTTC. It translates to CASSYTLWGRSYEQFF.

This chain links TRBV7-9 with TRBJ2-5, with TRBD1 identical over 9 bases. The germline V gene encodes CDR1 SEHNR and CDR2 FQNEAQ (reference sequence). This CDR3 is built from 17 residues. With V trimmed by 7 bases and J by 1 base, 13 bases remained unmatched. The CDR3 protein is CASTPGQGLFLQETQYF. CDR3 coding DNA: TGTGCCAGCACCCCGGGACAGGGACTTTTCCTCCAAGAGACCCAGTACTTC.

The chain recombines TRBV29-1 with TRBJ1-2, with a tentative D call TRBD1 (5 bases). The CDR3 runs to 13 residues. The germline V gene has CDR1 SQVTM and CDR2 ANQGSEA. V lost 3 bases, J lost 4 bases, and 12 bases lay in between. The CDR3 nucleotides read TGCAGCGTTGACCAGGGCCATGGCTATGGCTACACCTTC. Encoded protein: CSVDQGHGYGYTF.

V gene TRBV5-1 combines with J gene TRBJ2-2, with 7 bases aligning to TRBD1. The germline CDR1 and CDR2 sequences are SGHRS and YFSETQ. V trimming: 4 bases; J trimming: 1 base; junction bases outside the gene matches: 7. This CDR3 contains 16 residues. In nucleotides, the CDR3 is TGCGCCAGCAGCCCCGGGGCAGGGGGGAACACCGGGGAGCTGTTTTTT. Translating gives CASSPGAGGNTGELFF.

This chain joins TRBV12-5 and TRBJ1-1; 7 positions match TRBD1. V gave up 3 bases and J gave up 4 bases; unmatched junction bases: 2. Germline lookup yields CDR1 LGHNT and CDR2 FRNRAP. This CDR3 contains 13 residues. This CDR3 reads CASGLAGGTEAFF. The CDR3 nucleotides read TGTGCTAGTGGTTTAGCAGGGGGCACTGAAGCTTTCTTT.

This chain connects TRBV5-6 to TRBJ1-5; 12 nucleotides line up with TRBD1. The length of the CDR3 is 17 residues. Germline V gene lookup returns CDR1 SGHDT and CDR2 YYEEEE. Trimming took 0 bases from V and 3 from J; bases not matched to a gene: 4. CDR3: CASSLGGTGGYNQPQHF. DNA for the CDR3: TGTGCCAGCAGCTTGGGGGGGACAGGGGGCTACAATCAGCCCCAGCATTTT.

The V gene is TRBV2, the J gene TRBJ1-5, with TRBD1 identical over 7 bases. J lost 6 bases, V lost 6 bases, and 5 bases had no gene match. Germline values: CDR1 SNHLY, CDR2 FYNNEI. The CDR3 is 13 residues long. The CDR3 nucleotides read TGTGCCAGCAGAGACAGGGAAACTCAGCCCCAGCATTTT. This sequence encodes CASRDRETQPQHF. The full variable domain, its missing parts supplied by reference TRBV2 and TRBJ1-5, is EPEVTQTPSHQVTQMGQEVILRCVPISNHLYFYWYRQILGQKVEFLVSFYNNEISEKSEIFDDQFSVERPDGSNFTLKIRSTKLEDSAMYFCASRDRETQPQHFGDGTRLSIL.

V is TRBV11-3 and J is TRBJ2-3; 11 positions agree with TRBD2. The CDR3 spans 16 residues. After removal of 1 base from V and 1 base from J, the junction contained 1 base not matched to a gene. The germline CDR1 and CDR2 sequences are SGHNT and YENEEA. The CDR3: CASSLVGLAGTDTQYF. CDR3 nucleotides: TGTGCCAGCAGCTTAGTGGGACTAGCGGGCACAGATACGCAGTATTTT. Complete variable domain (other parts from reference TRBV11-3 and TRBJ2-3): EAGVVQSPRYKIIEKKQPVAFWCNPISGHNTLYWYLQNLGQGPELLIRYENEEAVDDSQLPKDRFSAERLKGVDSTLKIQPAELGDSAVYLCASSLVGLAGTDTQYFGPGTRLTVL.

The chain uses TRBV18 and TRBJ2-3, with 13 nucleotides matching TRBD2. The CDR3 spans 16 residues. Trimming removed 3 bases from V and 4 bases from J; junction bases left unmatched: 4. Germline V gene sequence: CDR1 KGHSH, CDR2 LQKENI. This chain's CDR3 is CASSPGLAGVADTQYF. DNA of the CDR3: TGTGCCAGCTCACCTGGACTAGCGGGAGTCGCAGATACGCAGTATTTT. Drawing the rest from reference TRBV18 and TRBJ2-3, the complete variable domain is NAGVMQNPRHLVRRRGQEARLRCSPMKGHSHVYWYRQLPEEGLKFMVYLQKENIIDESGMPKERFSAEFPKEGPSILRIQQVVRGDSAAYFCASSPGLAGVADTQYFGPGTRLTVL.

The CDR3 bases are TGCACCAGCAGCCCGACGGCGAGCGGCCGTCCCCATGAGCAGTTCTTC. The encoded protein is CTSSPTASGRPHEQFF. V usage is TRBV1 and J usage is TRBJ2-1; TRBD2 is the table's D call and was not checked against the DNA. TRBV1 is tagged as a pseudogene. The CDR3 has 16 amino acids.

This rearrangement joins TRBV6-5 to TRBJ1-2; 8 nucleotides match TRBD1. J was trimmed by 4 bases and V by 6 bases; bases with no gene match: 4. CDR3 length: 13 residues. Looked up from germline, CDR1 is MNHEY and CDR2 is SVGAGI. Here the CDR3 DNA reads TGTGCCAGCAGCCTGGGGACAGGCTATGGCTACACCTTC. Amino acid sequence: CASSLGTGYGYTF.

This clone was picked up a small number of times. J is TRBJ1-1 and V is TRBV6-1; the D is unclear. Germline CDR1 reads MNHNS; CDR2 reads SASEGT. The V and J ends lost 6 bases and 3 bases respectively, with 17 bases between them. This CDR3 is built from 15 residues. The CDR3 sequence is CASSTLDIWDTEAFF. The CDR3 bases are TGTGCCAGCAGCACCCTCGACATATGGGACACTGAAGCTTTCTTT.

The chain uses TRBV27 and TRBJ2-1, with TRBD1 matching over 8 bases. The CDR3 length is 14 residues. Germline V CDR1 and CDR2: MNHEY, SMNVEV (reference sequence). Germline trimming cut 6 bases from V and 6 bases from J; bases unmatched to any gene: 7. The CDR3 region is CASSKAGGRNEQFF. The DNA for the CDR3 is TGTGCCAGCAGCAAGGCAGGGGGCCGCAATGAGCAGTTCTTC.

This CDR3 is CASSLSGGSQHF. For the CDR3, the DNA is TGTGCCAGCAGCCTCTCAGGGGGCTCACAGCATTTT. This chain joins TRBV5-6 and TRBJ1-5; TRBD1 matches 8 bases. CDR3 length equals 12 residues. V lost 4 bases and J lost 13; bases outside the gene matches: 7. The germline CDR1 and CDR2 sequences are SGHDT and YYEEEE.

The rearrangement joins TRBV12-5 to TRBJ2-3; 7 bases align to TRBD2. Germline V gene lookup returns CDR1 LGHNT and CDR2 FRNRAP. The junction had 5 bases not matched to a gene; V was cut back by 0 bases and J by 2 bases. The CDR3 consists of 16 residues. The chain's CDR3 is CASGLVVGRDTDTQYF. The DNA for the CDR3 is TGTGCTAGTGGTTTGGTAGTGGGGAGGGACACAGATACGCAGTATTTT.

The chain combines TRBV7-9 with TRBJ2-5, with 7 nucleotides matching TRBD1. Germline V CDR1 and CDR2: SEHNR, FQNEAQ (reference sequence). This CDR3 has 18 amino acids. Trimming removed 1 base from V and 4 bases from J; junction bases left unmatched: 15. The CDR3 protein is CASSLGINRGPHAETQYF. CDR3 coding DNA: TGTGCCAGCAGCTTAGGCATAAACAGGGGCCCCCATGCAGAGACCCAGTACTTC.